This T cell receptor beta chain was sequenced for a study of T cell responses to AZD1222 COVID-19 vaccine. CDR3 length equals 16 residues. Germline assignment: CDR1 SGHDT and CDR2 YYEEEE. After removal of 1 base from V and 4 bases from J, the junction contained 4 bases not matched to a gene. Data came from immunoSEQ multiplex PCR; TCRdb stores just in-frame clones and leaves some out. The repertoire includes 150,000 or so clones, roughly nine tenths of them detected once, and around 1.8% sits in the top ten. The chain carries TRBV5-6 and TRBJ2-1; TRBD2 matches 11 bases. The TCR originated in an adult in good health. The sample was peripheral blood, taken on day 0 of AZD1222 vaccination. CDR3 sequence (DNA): TGTGCCAGCAGCTTGCGACTAGCGGGACTGTACAATGAGCAGTTCTTC. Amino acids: CASSLRLAGLYNEQFF.